Sequencing of this T cell receptor (beta chain) was carried out in a study of CD8+ T cells in alopecia areata. This CDR3 spans 13 amino acids. Germline-derived CDR1 and CDR2 are MDHEN and SYDVKM. V dropped 6 bases and J dropped 1 base, with 9 bases sitting between them. Following extraction, RNA underwent reverse transcription to cDNA, which served as the sequencing template. Repertoires were generated with immunoSEQ multiplex PCR, while TCRdb's copy carries only in-frame clones and drops some. The sample includes 90,000 to 130,000 clones, about 50% seen only once; the top ten take around 25%. The chain links TRBV28 to TRBJ1-1; the D is unclear. The sample taken for sequencing was NKG2D-low CD8+ T cells sorted from blood. The sequence came from a human donor with alopecia areata. This chain's CDR3 is CASSPPGNTEAFF. The DNA for the CDR3 is TGTGCCAGCAGCCCCCCGGGGAACACTGAAGCTTTCTTT.